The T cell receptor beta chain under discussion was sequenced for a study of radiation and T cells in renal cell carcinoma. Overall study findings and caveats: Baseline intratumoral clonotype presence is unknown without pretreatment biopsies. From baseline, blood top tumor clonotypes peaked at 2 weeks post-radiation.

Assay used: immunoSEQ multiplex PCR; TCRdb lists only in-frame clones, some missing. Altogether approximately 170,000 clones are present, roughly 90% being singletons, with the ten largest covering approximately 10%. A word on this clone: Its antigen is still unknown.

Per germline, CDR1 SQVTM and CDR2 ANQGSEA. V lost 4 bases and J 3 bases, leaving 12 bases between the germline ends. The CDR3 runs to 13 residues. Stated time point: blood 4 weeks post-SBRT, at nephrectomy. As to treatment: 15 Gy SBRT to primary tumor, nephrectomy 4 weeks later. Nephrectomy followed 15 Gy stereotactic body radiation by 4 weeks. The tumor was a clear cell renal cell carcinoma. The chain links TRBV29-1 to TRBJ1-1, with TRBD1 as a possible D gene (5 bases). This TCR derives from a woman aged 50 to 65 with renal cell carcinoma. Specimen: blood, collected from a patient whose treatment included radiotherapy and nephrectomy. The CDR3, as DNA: TGCAGCGTTGGAACAGGAGGGGACACTGAAGCTTTCTTT. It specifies CSVGTGGDTEAFF.